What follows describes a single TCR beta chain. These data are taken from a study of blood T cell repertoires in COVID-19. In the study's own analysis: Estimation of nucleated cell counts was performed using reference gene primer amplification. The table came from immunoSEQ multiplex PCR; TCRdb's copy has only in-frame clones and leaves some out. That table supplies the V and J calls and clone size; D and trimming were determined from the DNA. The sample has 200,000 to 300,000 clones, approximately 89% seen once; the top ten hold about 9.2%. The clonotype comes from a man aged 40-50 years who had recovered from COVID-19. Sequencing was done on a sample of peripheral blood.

Here the CDR3 reads CASSPGFSGANVLTF. In DNA form, the CDR3 reads TGTGCCAGCAGCCCGGGATTCTCTGGGGCCAACGTCCTGACTTTC. The chain combines TRBV11-3 with TRBJ2-6, with TRBD2 as a possible D gene (5 bases). V lost 5 bases to trimming and J lost 0 bases, with 8 bases between them. The CDR3 totals 15 residues. Germline V gene data show CDR1 as SGHNT and CDR2 as YENEEA.